This TCR beta chain was captured in a study of blood T cell repertoires in COVID-19. Study-wide context: Sites in the United States, Italy and Spain provided acute and convalescent COVID-19 samples. The cDNA or gDNA used as material had been derived from T cells, B-cell-depleted T cells, or PBMCs.

This clone was seen just once. In the authors' workflow: The assay estimated nucleated cells by amplifying reference gene primers. Here immunoSEQ multiplex PCR was the method, and the copy in TCRdb shows in-frame clones only, minus some. V and J calls and clone size are those listed in that table; D and trimming were worked out from the DNA. The repertoire has about 300,000 clones, just under 90% of them found once; the top ten carry roughly 1.9%. Seattle's cohort entered during active infection and was followed longitudinally. What was sequenced was peripheral blood. The receptor was derived from a woman aged 25 to 39 with COVID-19, enrolled during active disease.

DNA for the CDR3: TGTGCCAGCAGTTACAAAGTAGGGGATAACACCTACGAGCAGTACGTC. Translation gives CASSYKVGDNTYEQYV. The V and J genes are TRBV6-5 and TRBJ2-7, with D tentatively TRBD1 (5 bases). Per germline, CDR1 MNHEY and CDR2 SVGAGI. The CDR3 length is 16 residues. Trimming cost V 2 bases and J 2 bases, with 16 bases left between them.